The text below deals with one TCR beta chain. Its target is not known. Germline CDR1 GTSNPN, CDR2 SVGIG (reference sequence). The CDR3 totals 14 residues. The V gene end was trimmed by 3 bases and the J gene end by 5 bases; junction bases not matched to a gene: 6. The data were taken from a study of cytomegalovirus exposure and HLA in healthy donors. 13 Jbeta primers and 60 Vbeta primers were used for the PCR. TCRdb's table, derived via immunoSEQ multiplex PCR, lists solely in-frame clones and lacks some. The data hold roughly 170,000 clones, with 84% observed a single time. Study observations and caveats: In an earlier analysis, productive rearrangement rates for most beta V segments clustered near 87% or 30%. Analysis was performed later, and it showed HLA-associated TCR beta chains to be more clonally expanded than equally common others.

The sample was PBMCs. This rearrangement joins TRBV30 to TRBJ2-3; 9 bases align to TRBD2. The receptor was isolated from a girl under 10 years old in good health and CMV-seropositive. Here the CDR3 reads CAWRGGGRGDTQYF. The CDR3 coding sequence is TGTGCCTGGAGAGGAGGCGGGAGGGGAGATACGCAGTATTTT.